This T cell receptor beta chain is drawn from a study of OX40 agonist ivuxolimab in advanced cancers. CDR1 is LNHNV, CDR2 YYDKDF, per germline (reference sequence). After removal of 3 bases from V and 9 bases from J, the junction contained 10 bases not matched to a gene. CDR3 size: 15 residues. Only in-frame clones appear in the TCRdb table, and some are missing; sequencing was by immunoSEQ multiplex PCR. The profile shows 50,000 to 70,000 clones, 80% to 90% of them singletons. Sequenced material: CD4+ or CD8+ T cells sorted from blood, taken in a trial of the OX40 agonist ivuxolimab. The chain uses TRBV15 and TRBJ2-1; 8 nucleotides line up with TRBD2. The clonotype was recovered from an adult with an advanced solid tumor such as melanoma, head and neck, liver or kidney cancer. In DNA form, the CDR3 reads TGTGCCACCAGCAGGGAACTAGCGGTCCAGGTTGAGCAGTTCTTC. This translates into CATSRELAVQVEQFF.